Listed below are T cell receptor beta chains from one sample, sequenced in a study of long-term antiretroviral therapy in people with HIV. Repertoires were generated with immunoSEQ multiplex PCR, while TCRdb's copy carries only in-frame clones and drops some. Of 30,000 to 35,000 clones in the sample, roughly 79% were seen once. The sample was unsorted PBMCs, taken 3.1 years after starting antiretroviral therapy. The source of these receptors is a woman in her forties or fifties with HIV. The CDR3 runs from the conserved cysteine through the conserved F or W. Fields, in order: CDR3 protein, CDR3 DNA, clone size, D gene, V gene, J gene. A D gene is named only where the DNA matches it firmly. Only part of the rows carry a size: once, few, many, or a class if the clone is expanded.

CDR3 protein: CASSLDRGDYEQYF
CDR3 DNA: TGCGCCAGCAGCTTGGACAGGGGGGACTACGAGCAGTACTTC
clone size: -
D gene: TRBD1
V gene: TRBV5-1
J gene: TRBJ2-7

CDR3 protein: CASSSPDMAYEQYF
CDR3 DNA: TGTGCCAGCAGTTCCCCCGACATGGCCTACGAGCAGTACTTC
clone size: few
D gene: -
V gene: TRBV27
J gene: TRBJ2-7

CDR3 protein: CASSGGEAGANVLTF
CDR3 DNA: TGTGCCAGCTCGGGGGGAGAGGCTGGGGCCAACGTCCTGACTTTC
clone size: -
D gene: TRBD2
V gene: TRBV19
J gene: TRBJ2-6

CDR3 protein: CACAEDSPRGEQFF
CDR3 DNA: TGTGCCTGCGCAGAAGACTCTCCCCGCGGAGAGCAGTTCTTC
clone size: -
D gene: -
V gene: TRBV30
J gene: TRBJ2-1

CDR3 protein: CASSPAGGGETQYF
CDR3 DNA: TGTGCCAGCAGCCCGGCAGGGGGCGGGGAGACCCAGTACTTC
clone size: -
D gene: TRBD1
V gene: TRBV7-2
J gene: TRBJ2-5

CDR3 protein: CASKLRGDVGELFF
CDR3 DNA: TGTGCCAGCAAATTACGGGGGGATGTAGGGGAGCTGTTTTTT
clone size: -
D gene: TRBD2
V gene: TRBV6-5
J gene: TRBJ2-2

CDR3 protein: CASSEDRSSQPQHF
CDR3 DNA: TGTGCCAGCAGCGAAGACAGAAGTAGTCAGCCCCAGCATTTT
clone size: -
D gene: -
V gene: TRBV7-2
J gene: TRBJ1-5

CDR3 protein: CASSSRFSGDQETQYF
CDR3 DNA: TGTGCCAGCAGCTCTAGATTCAGCGGGGACCAAGAGACCCAGTACTTC
clone size: -
D gene: TRBD2
V gene: TRBV7-9
J gene: TRBJ2-5

CDR3 protein: CASTAADYGYTF
CDR3 DNA: TGTGCCAGCACTGCGGCAGACTATGGCTACACCTTC
clone size: -
D gene: -
V gene: TRBV28
J gene: TRBJ1-2

CDR3 protein: CAWSWTGGYEQFF
CDR3 DNA: TGTGCCTGGAGCTGGACAGGGGGCTATGAGCAGTTCTTC
clone size: once
D gene: TRBD1
V gene: TRBV30
J gene: TRBJ2-1

CDR3 protein: CSVHDRGPGNTIYF
CDR3 DNA: TGCAGCGTGCACGACAGGGGGCCTGGAAACACCATATATTTT
clone size: -
D gene: TRBD1
V gene: TRBV29-1
J gene: TRBJ1-3

CDR3 protein: CASSPTGGSTDTQYF
CDR3 DNA: TGTGCCAGCTCACCAACGGGGGGATCCACAGATACGCAGTATTTT
clone size: -
D gene: TRBD2
V gene: TRBV18
J gene: TRBJ2-3

CDR3 protein: CASSPDRVLETQYF
CDR3 DNA: TGTGCCAGCTCACCAGACAGGGTGCTTGAGACCCAGTACTTC
clone size: -
D gene: TRBD1
V gene: TRBV18
J gene: TRBJ2-5

CDR3 protein: CASSQDPGETYEQYF
CDR3 DNA: TGTGCCAGCAGCCAAGATCCAGGTGAGACCTACGAGCAGTACTTC
clone size: -
D gene: -
V gene: TRBV4-2
J gene: TRBJ2-7

CDR3 protein: CASSQGASYRSTDTQYF
CDR3 DNA: TGCGCCAGCAGCCAAGGGGCTAGCTACAGGAGCACAGATACGCAGTATTTT
clone size: -
D gene: -
V gene: TRBV4-1
J gene: TRBJ2-3

CDR3 protein: CASSQRTGYAPQGGYTF
CDR3 DNA: TGTGCCAGCAGCCAAAGGACAGGGTACGCCCCACAAGGCGGCTACACCTTC
clone size: once
D gene: TRBD1
V gene: TRBV7-9
J gene: TRBJ1-2

CDR3 protein: CASGGSGTTTEAFF
CDR3 DNA: TGTGCCAGCGGCGGATCCGGAACCACCACTGAAGCTTTCTTT
clone size: -
D gene: -
V gene: TRBV7-9
J gene: TRBJ1-1